This T cell receptor beta chain was recovered during a study of T cells in tuberculosis. The CDR3 is made up of 20 amino acids. J lost 5 bases, V lost 4 bases, and 24 bases had no gene match. Germline CDR1 and CDR2: SGHDN and FVKESK. Remarks on this clone: Its cognate antigen is unknown.

Study-level points and caveats: Smaller distances to GMM-specific TCRs suggested their expansion in active tuberculosis.

The data were produced by immunoSEQ multiplex PCR, yet TCRdb's version contains in-frame clones alone and is incomplete. The table has some 31,000 clones, 80% to 95% seen once; the top ten hold about 2.2%. Specimen: PBMCs. The sequence derives from a donor aged 5-35 years with latent tuberculosis or without tuberculosis infection. The chain employs TRBV14 and TRBJ2-3; TRBD1 agrees at 7 bases. The CDR3 is CASSPLPGQLKLGSLDTQYF. CDR3 sequence (DNA): TGTGCCAGCAGCCCACTACCGGGACAGTTAAAACTCGGGTCCTTAGATACGCAGTATTTT.